The 7 T cell receptor beta chains in this list originate from one sample, sequenced in a study of blood T cell repertoires in COVID-19. Data came from immunoSEQ multiplex PCR; TCRdb stores just in-frame clones and leaves some out. The table lists approximately 210,000 clones, roughly 87% of them singletons, with 7.2% in the top ten. Sequenced input: PBMCs or T cells enriched from blood (not recorded which). The receptors here all came from a man aged 30 to 39 in a cohort exposed to, infected with or recovered from COVID-19 (not recorded which).

The chain uses TRBV7-3 and TRBJ2-1, with 16 nucleotides matching TRBD2. V gave up 5 bases and J gave up 5 bases; unmatched junction bases: 3. The CDR3 is 16 residues long. Germline V gene lookup returns CDR1 SGHTA and CDR2 FQGTGA. CDR3 coding DNA: TGTGCCAGCAGCCACGGGACTAGCGGGAGGGACAATGAGCAGTTCTTC. Protein: CASSHGTSGRDNEQFF.

The chain combines TRBV4-1 with TRBJ2-7; D uncertain. The CDR3 length is 14 residues. The germline V gene has CDR1 MGHRA and CDR2 YSYEKL. Between the trimmed V and J ends, which lost 0 bases and 3 bases, there was a span of 9 bases. The CDR3 region is CASSQEETLYEQYF. The CDR3 DNA reads TGCGCCAGCAGCCAAGAGGAGACTCTCTACGAGCAGTACTTC.

The V gene is TRBV7-2, the J gene TRBJ2-3, with TRBD2 identical over 8 bases. The germline CDR1 and CDR2 sequences are SGHTA and FQGNSA. The CDR3 covers 15 residues. Trimming cost V 4 bases and J 3 bases; bases outside gene matches: 6. The CDR3 protein is CASSYLSSGTDTQYF. The CDR3 DNA follows: TGTGCCAGCAGCTACCTATCTAGCGGGACAGATACGCAGTATTTT.

The chain links TRBV13 to TRBJ2-7; D is uncertain. Per the germline V gene, CDR1 is PRHDT and CDR2 is FYEKMQ (reference sequence). CDR3 length: 18 residues. V lost 2 bases to trimming and J lost 0 bases, with 20 bases between them. CDR3 bases: TGTGCCAGCAGCTTACTCAAGTTTAGGCAGGATAGCTCCTACGAGCAGTACTTC. Translated, it gives CASSLLKFRQDSSYEQYF.

The genes are TRBV7-8 and TRBJ2-3, with TRBD2 matching 7 bases. Losses at the gene ends were 8 bases for V and 3 bases for J; bases not matched to a gene: 11. The CDR3 contains 15 residues. CDR1 and CDR2 (germline): SGHVS, FQNEAQ. CDR3 nucleotides: TGTGCCAGCCGCGGGACTACCTTAGGAACAGATACGCAGTATTTT. This encodes CASRGTTLGTDTQYF.

The V call is TRBV11-2, the J call TRBJ2-7; the match to TRBD2 covers 9 bases. The CDR3 length is 16 residues. CDR1 and CDR2 (germline): SGHAT, FQNNGV. The V segment lost 1 base and the J segment 6 bases; nucleotides outside the gene matches: 10. The CDR3 sequence: CASSLGSAGGTIEQYF. The CDR3 DNA is TGTGCCAGCAGCTTAGGAAGTGCGGGAGGGACCATCGAGCAGTACTTC.

The V call is TRBV9, the J call TRBJ1-4; D not resolved. Between the trimmed V and J ends, which lost 0 bases and 3 bases, there was a span of 9 bases. Germline lookup yields CDR1 SGDLS and CDR2 YYNGEE. The CDR3 is 15 residues long. The CDR3 DNA sequence: TGTGCCAGCAGCGTAGGAAACACCGCTAATGAAAAACTGTTTTTT. Translation: CASSVGNTANEKLFF.